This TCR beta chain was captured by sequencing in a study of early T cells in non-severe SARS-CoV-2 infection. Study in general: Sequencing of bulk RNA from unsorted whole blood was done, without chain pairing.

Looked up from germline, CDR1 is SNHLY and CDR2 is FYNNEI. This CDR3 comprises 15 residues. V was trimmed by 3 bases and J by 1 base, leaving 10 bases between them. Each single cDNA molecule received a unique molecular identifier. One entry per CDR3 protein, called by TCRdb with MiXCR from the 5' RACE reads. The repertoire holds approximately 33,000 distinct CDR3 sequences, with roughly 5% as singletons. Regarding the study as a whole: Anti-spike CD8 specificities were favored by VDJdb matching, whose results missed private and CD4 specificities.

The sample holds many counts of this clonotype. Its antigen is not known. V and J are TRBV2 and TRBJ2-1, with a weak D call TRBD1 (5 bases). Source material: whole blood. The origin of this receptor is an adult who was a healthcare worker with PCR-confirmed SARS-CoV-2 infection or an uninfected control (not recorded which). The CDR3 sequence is CASSDLGLSYNEQFF. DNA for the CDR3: TGTGCCAGCAGTGACCTGGGGCTGTCCTACAATGAGCAGTTCTTC.